A selection of T cell receptor beta chains follows, all from one sample in a study of T cell responses to AZD1222 COVID-19 vaccine. Measured with immunoSEQ multiplex PCR; TCRdb has only the in-frame clones, and not every one. The profile shows about 120,000 clones, around 87% of them singletons. This sample comprised peripheral blood, obtained 28 days after the second AZD1222 dose. The receptors derive from an adult who received the AZD1222 COVID-19 vaccine. Both conserved end residues are part of each CDR3. The D gene is left open where the match is weak. Clone size appears in some rows only: once, few, many, or a class for an expanded clone.

>TRBV29-1|.|.|TRBJ1-3
CSARPGAGNTIYF
TGCAGCGCACGTCCCGGGGCTGGAAACACCATATATTTT
>TRBV19|.|TRBD1|TRBJ1-6
CASRRQGEGYNSPLHF
TGTGCCAGTAGAAGACAGGGGGAAGGCTATAATTCACCCCTCCACTTT
>TRBV5-5|few|.|TRBJ1-4
CASSNLPHPNEKLFF
TGTGCCAGCAGCAACCTACCACACCCTAATGAAAAACTGTTTTTT
>TRBV11-2|.|TRBD2|TRBJ2-1
CASSLFVSGDLRNEQFF
TGTGCCAGCAGCTTGTTCGTCAGCGGGGACTTGAGGAATGAGCAGTTCTTC
>TRBV28|.|.|TRBJ2-7
CASSSPNFLEQYF
TGTGCCAGCAGTTCCCCCAATTTTCTCGAGCAGTACTTC
>TRBV29-1|few|TRBD1|TRBJ2-1
CSVGTGLRWEQFF
TGCAGCGTTGGGACAGGGCTCCGCTGGGAGCAGTTCTTC
>TRBV11-2|.|TRBD1|TRBJ2-6
CASSFGQGTVLTF
TGTGCCAGCAGCTTCGGACAGGGTACCGTCCTGACTTTC
>TRBV14|.|.|TRBJ1-3
CASSSRSLAGNTIYF
TGTGCCAGCAGCTCTAGGTCCTTAGCTGGAAACACCATATATTTT
>TRBV6-2/TRBV6-3|.|.|TRBJ1-2
CASSFGWRELAF
TGTGCCAGCAGTTTCGGGTGGAGAGAACTAGCCTTC
>TRBV19|.|.|TRBJ2-3
CASSIGGGEDTQYF
TGTGCCAGTAGTATTGGGGGGGGCGAAGATACGCAGTATTTT
>TRBV29-1|.|.|TRBJ1-1
CSAPRGGPDTEAFF
TGCAGCGCCCCGAGGGGGGGCCCAGACACTGAAGCTTTCTTT
>TRBV27|.|.|TRBJ1-2
CASSLSGGGGYGYTF
TGTGCCAGCAGTCTCTCGGGAGGGGGTGGCTATGGCTACACCTTC
>TRBV6-1|.|.|TRBJ1-2
CASSEGLAGTYYGYTF
TGTGCCAGCAGTGAAGGTCTAGCCGGGACCTATTATGGCTACACCTTC
>TRBV7-8|.|TRBD1|TRBJ1-6
CASNFRDRYSPLHF
TGTGCCAGCAACTTTAGGGACAGATATTCACCCCTCCACTTT
>TRBV29-1|.|TRBD1|TRBJ2-5
CSVEGDSQGETQYF
TGCAGCGTTGAAGGGGACAGCCAGGGGGAGACCCAGTACTTC
>TRBV12-3/TRBV12-4|.|TRBD1|TRBJ2-7
CASSARDRDEQYF
TGTGCCAGCAGTGCACGGGACAGGGACGAGCAGTACTTC
>TRBV7-9|.|TRBD2|TRBJ2-1
CASSRSGVAYNEQFF
TGTGCCAGCAGCCGTAGCGGGGTCGCGTACAATGAGCAGTTCTTC
>TRBV30|.|TRBD1|TRBJ2-2
CAWKGATNTGELFF
TGTGCCTGGAAGGGGGCCACGAACACCGGGGAGCTGTTTTTT
>TRBV6-5|few|TRBD1|TRBJ1-5
CASKKDRGDRQPQHF
TGTGCCAGCAAAAAGGACAGGGGGGATCGTCAGCCCCAGCATTTT
>TRBV5-1|.|.|TRBJ1-6
CASSLTGQLTSSPLHF
TGCGCCAGCAGCCTTACCGGACAGCTAACGAGCTCACCCCTCCACTTT
>TRBV19|.|.|TRBJ1-1
CASTQGNTEAFF
TGTGCCAGTACCCAGGGTAACACTGAAGCTTTCTTT
>TRBV5-1|.|.|TRBJ1-1
CASSLAVRQNTEAFF
TGCGCCAGCAGCTTGGCGGTACGGCAGAACACTGAAGCTTTCTTT
>TRBV15|few|.|TRBJ2-7
CATSRGSGVRDYEQYF
TGTGCCACCAGCAGAGGGTCGGGGGTACGGGACTACGAGCAGTACTTC
>TRBV6-5|few|.|TRBJ1-6
CASSRNNSPLHF
TGTGCCAGCAGTCGTAATAATTCACCCCTCCACTTT
>TRBV12-3/TRBV12-4|.|.|TRBJ1-5
CASSRSLNQPQHF
TGTGCCAGCAGTCGATCCTTAAATCAGCCCCAGCATTTT
>TRBV10-2|.|.|TRBJ1-2
CASSEGTGLGYTF
TGCGCCAGCAGTGAGGGAACAGGGCTCGGCTACACCTTC
>TRBV12-3/TRBV12-4|once|.|TRBJ1-5
CASREGGNQPQHF
TGTGCCAGTAGGGAAGGGGGCAATCAGCCCCAGCATTTT
>TRBV7-2|.|.|TRBJ1-5
CASSLGGGPQKPQHF
TGTGCCAGCAGCTTAGGGGGGGGCCCTCAGAAGCCCCAGCATTTT
>TRBV5-6|.|.|TRBJ2-3
CASSLGRTTQYF
TGTGCCAGCAGCTTGGGTCGGACTACGCAGTATTTT
>TRBV7-2|.|TRBD1|TRBJ1-5
CASSQDRGLNQPQHF
TGTGCCAGCAGCCAGGACAGGGGCCTCAATCAGCCCCAGCATTTT
>TRBV5-5|.|TRBD1|TRBJ1-5
CASTDRVGGNQPQHF
TGTGCCAGCACGGACAGGGTAGGTGGCAATCAGCCCCAGCATTTT
>TRBV4-2|.|TRBD2|TRBJ2-1
CASSRWDLAGGPDEQFF
TGTGCCAGCAGCCGGTGGGATCTAGCGGGGGGGCCCGATGAGCAGTTCTTC
>TRBV7-9|.|.|TRBJ1-1
CASSLAGAEAFF
TGTGCCAGCAGCTTAGCGGGGGCCGAAGCTTTCTTT
>TRBV30|.|.|TRBJ1-5
CACSGGSNQPQHF
TGTGCCTGTTCGGGGGGAAGCAATCAGCCCCAGCATTTT
>TRBV29-1|.|TRBD1|TRBJ1-2
CSVDLVGDRVFGKQLDGYTF
TGCAGCGTTGATCTTGTGGGGGACAGGGTTTTCGGGAAGCAACTCGATGGCTACACCTTC
>TRBV9|.|TRBD1|TRBJ2-3
CASSDRGRTDTQYF
TGTGCCAGCAGCGACAGGGGGCGAACAGATACGCAGTATTTT
>TRBV4-1|.|TRBD1|TRBJ1-4
CASSQLGQGTEKLFF
TGCGCCAGCAGCCAACTTGGACAGGGGACTGAAAAACTGTTTTTT
>TRBV11-2|once|.|TRBJ1-2
CASSLWGDYGYTF
TGTGCCAGCAGCTTATGGGGCGACTATGGCTACACCTTC
>TRBV7-9|.|.|TRBJ2-5
CASSVLSRWEETQYF
TGTGCCAGCAGCGTACTGTCTCGCTGGGAAGAGACCCAGTACTTC
>TRBV3-1/TRBV3-2|few|.|TRBJ2-2
CASSRQGGPNTGELFF
TGTGCCAGCAGCCGTCAAGGGGGGCCTAACACCGGGGAGCTGTTTTTT
>TRBV4-3|.|.|TRBJ1-2
CASSSPGTSYPLGYTF
TGCGCCAGCAGCTCACCGGGGACATCCTATCCCCTTGGCTACACCTTC
>TRBV18|few|.|TRBJ2-7
CASSPSTDIEQYF
TGTGCCAGCTCACCATCTACCGACATCGAGCAGTACTTC